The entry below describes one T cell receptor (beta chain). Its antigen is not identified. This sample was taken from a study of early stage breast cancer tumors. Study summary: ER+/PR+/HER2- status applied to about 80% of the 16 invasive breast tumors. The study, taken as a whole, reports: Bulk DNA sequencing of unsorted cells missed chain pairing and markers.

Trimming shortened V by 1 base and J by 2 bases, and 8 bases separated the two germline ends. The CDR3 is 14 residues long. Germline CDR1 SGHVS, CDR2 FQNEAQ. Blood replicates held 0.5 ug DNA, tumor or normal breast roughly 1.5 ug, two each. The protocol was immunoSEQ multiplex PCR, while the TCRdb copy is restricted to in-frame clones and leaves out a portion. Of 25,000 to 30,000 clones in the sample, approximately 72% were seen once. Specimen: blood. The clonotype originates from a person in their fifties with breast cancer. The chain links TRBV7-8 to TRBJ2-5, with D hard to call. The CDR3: CASSLVLHQETQYF. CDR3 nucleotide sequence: TGTGCCAGCAGCTTAGTACTCCATCAAGAGACCCAGTACTTC.